This passage covers 14 T cell receptor beta chains from one sample sequenced in a study of shared clonotypes between healthy human individuals. The naive CD8 subset, CD45RO-negative cells positively selected for CCR7, excluded terminally differentiated effector memory CD45RA+ cells. The table came from immunoSEQ multiplex PCR; TCRdb's copy has only in-frame clones and leaves some out. The sample consists of about 2,100,000 clones, more than 85% of them appearing once. Input material: naive CD8+ T cells from PBMCs. The receptors were gathered from a man aged 18 to 30 in good health. Some clones in this sample may be carry-over from other donors' samples.

The chain combines TRBV9 with TRBJ2-2; 8 positions agree with TRBD1. Trimming removed 3 bases from V and 10 bases from J; junction bases left unmatched: 5. This CDR3 contains 13 residues. Germline V gene lookup returns CDR1 SGDLS and CDR2 YYNGEE. The CDR3 nucleotides read TGTGCCAGCAGCGCAGTGGACAGGGAGGAGCTGTTTTTT. Its translation is CASSAVDREELFF. The full variable domain, its missing parts supplied by reference TRBV9 and TRBJ2-2, is DSGVTQTPKHLITATGQRVTLRCSPRSGDLSVYWYQQSLDQGLQFLIQYYNGEERAKGNILERFSAQQFPDLHSELNLSSLELGDSALYFCASSAVDREELFFGEGSRLTVL.

The chain is built from TRBV28 and TRBJ2-7, with 9 bases matching TRBD2. This CDR3 is 15 amino acids long. The germline V gene encodes CDR1 MDHEN and CDR2 SYDVKM. The junction had 7 bases not matched to a gene; V was cut back by 7 bases and J by 0 bases. CDR3 sequence reads: CASKLAGFSSYEQYF. CDR3 nucleotides: TGTGCCAGCAAACTAGCGGGTTTCAGCTCCTACGAGCAGTACTTC.

This clone came up once. Written as DNA, the CDR3 is TGTGCCAGCAGCGACGACAGGGCTCAAGAGACCCAGTACTTC. This encodes CASSDDRAQETQYF. The rearrangement links TRBV9 to TRBJ2-5; TRBD1 aligns across 7 bases. Per the germline V gene, CDR1 is SGDLS and CDR2 is YYNGEE. The junction had 4 bases not matched to a gene; V was cut back by 3 bases and J by 2 bases. The CDR3 consists of 14 residues.

The chain employs TRBV6-6 and TRBJ2-7; 9 bases agree with TRBD2. The V gene end was trimmed by 8 bases and the J gene end by 5 bases; junction bases not matched to a gene: 10. This CDR3 contains 14 residues. Germline V lookup: CDR1 MNHNY, CDR2 SVGAGI (reference sequence). The CDR3: CASGRREGRDEQYF. CDR3 nucleotides: TGTGCCAGCGGAAGGCGGGAGGGCCGCGACGAGCAGTACTTC.

The chain couples TRBV29-1 to TRBJ2-6; TRBD1 agrees at 12 bases. CDR1 SQVTM and CDR2 ANQGSEA come from the germline V gene. The CDR3 is 18 amino acids. The V gene end was trimmed by 6 bases and the J gene end by 1 base; junction bases not matched to a gene: 10. The CDR3 region is CSVSEGQGAQSGANVLTF. CDR3 sequence (DNA): TGCAGCGTGAGTGAGGGACAGGGGGCCCAATCTGGGGCCAACGTCCTGACTTTC. The full variable domain, with the rest looked up from reference TRBV29-1 and TRBJ2-6, is SAVISQKPSRDICQRGTSLTIQCQVDSQVTMMFWYRQQPGQSLTLIATANQGSEATYESGFVIDKFPISRPNLTFSTLTVSNMSPEDSSIYLCSVSEGQGAQSGANVLTFGAGSRLTVL.

The chain combines TRBV7-9 with TRBJ2-7; D might be TRBD1 or TRBD2, each matching 6 bases. CDR1 is SEHNR and CDR2 is FQNEAQ in the germline V gene (reference sequence). Between the trimmed V and J ends, which lost 0 bases and 5 bases, there was a span of 14 bases. The length of the CDR3 is 15 residues. CDR3 sequence reads: CASSLAGQGRNEQYF. CDR3 DNA sequence: TGTGCCAGCAGCTTAGCGGGGCAGGGGAGGAACGAGCAGTACTTC.

V and J are TRBV6-1 and TRBJ1-4, with 12 bases identical to TRBD1. J was trimmed by 8 bases and V by 4 bases; bases with no gene match: 11. Per germline, CDR1 MNHNS and CDR2 SASEGT. This CDR3 spans 17 amino acids. CDR3 loop: CASSGGTGGRGGEKLFF. Written as DNA, the CDR3 is TGTGCCAGCAGTGGCGGGACAGGGGGCAGGGGAGGAGAAAAACTGTTTTTT.

This clone has just a few counts. This sample includes further DNA sequences coding for the same CDR3. The chain employs TRBV11-2 and TRBJ2-7, with unresolved D. V gave up 1 base and J gave up 2 bases, with 6 bases separating them. The germline CDR1 and CDR2 sequences are SGHAT and FQNNGV. This CDR3 is built from 13 residues. The CDR3 is CASSLGPAYEQYF. The CDR3, as DNA: TGTGCCAGCAGCTTAGGGCCCGCCTACGAGCAGTACTTC.

This clone showed up just once. The chain carries TRBV7-9 and TRBJ1-6; TRBD1 might be the D (5 bases). The germline V gene has CDR1 SEHNR and CDR2 FQNEAQ (reference sequence). Trimming took 5 bases from V and 8 from J, leaving 16 bases between them. The CDR3 totals 15 residues. As DNA, the CDR3 is TGTGCCAGCAGCCCTCGCGGGACCGAGTATTCACCCCTCCACTTT. This gives the protein CASSPRGTEYSPLHF.

The chain uses TRBV27 and TRBJ2-5, with D possibly being TRBD1 (6 bases). Per germline, CDR1 MNHEY and CDR2 SMNVEV (reference sequence). V gave up 4 bases and J gave up 5 bases, with 20 bases separating them. The CDR3 covers 16 residues. CDR3 protein: CASSSSPGHKRETQYF. The CDR3 DNA follows: TGTGCCAGCAGTTCGTCCCCGGGACATAAAAGGGAGACCCAGTACTTC.

The chain combines TRBV6-1 with TRBJ2-7, with TRBD1 matching 9 bases. CDR1 is MNHNS, CDR2 SASEGT, per germline. V was pared by 6 bases and J by 7 bases, with 19 bases of the junction left unmatched. The CDR3 totals 17 residues. CDR3 nucleotides: TGTGCCAGCAGGGAAACAGGGGGCGTATTATCTCTGGGTGAGCAGTACTTC. It specifies CASRETGGVLSLGEQYF.

This clone was seen only once. In nucleotides, the CDR3 is TGCAGCGTTGCCGGACTAGCGGGAGTAACCAAAAACATTCAGTACTTC. It is translated as CSVAGLAGVTKNIQYF. The rearrangement joins TRBV29-1 to TRBJ2-4, with 13 bases aligning to TRBD2. There are 16 residues in the CDR3. Germline CDR1 SQVTM, CDR2 ANQGSEA. The trim removed 4 bases at V and 2 bases at J, leaving 5 bases unmatched.

The J gene is TRBJ2-7, the V gene TRBV5-1; 9 nucleotides agree with TRBD1. Germline CDR1 is SGHRS and CDR2 is YFSETQ. Trimming at V came to 4 bases and at J to 0 bases, leaving 14 bases not matched to a gene. This CDR3 has 18 residues. The CDR3 region is CASSLTPTGTGLSYEQYF. The DNA of the CDR3 is TGCGCCAGCAGCCTAACTCCGACCGGGACAGGGCTCTCCTACGAGCAGTACTTC.

The gene calls are TRBV7-2 and TRBJ2-1, with 11 bases aligning to TRBD2. This CDR3 is built from 15 residues. Germline V CDR1 and CDR2: SGHTA, FQGNSA. Trimming took 5 bases from V and 6 from J; bases not matched to a gene: 6. The CDR3, as DNA: TGTGCCAGCAGCCATACTAGCGGGAGCGGCAATGAGCAGTTCTTC. Translating it yields CASSHTSGSGNEQFF. Filled out from reference TRBV7-2 and TRBJ2-1, the complete variable domain reads GAGVSQSPSNKVTEKGKDVELRCDPISGHTALYWYRQSLGQGLEFLIYFQGNSAPDKSGLPSDRFSAERTGGSVSTLTIQRTQQEDSAVYLCASSHTSGSGNEQFFGPGTRLTVL.